This TCR beta chain was documented in a study of cytomegalovirus exposure and HLA in healthy donors. Measured with immunoSEQ multiplex PCR; TCRdb has only the in-frame clones, and not every one. The table shows roughly 310,000 clones, with 88% occurring only once. In its sample, this clone was seen once. CDR1 DFQATT and CDR2 SNEGSKA come from the germline V gene (reference sequence). The V and J ends lost 1 base and 7 bases respectively, with 7 bases between them. The CDR3 runs to 11 residues. The TCR sequence derives from a man aged 25 to 40 in good health and CMV-seronegative. The chain employs TRBV20-1 and TRBJ1-1; no firm D call. The material sequenced was PBMCs. This CDR3 reads CSARGQIEAFF. For the CDR3, the DNA is TGCAGTGCTAGAGGCCAGATTGAAGCTTTCTTT.